This T cell receptor beta chain emerged from a study of blood T cell repertoires in COVID-19. Study overall: Acute and convalescent COVID-19 specimens originated in the United States, Italy and Spain.

This CDR3 region has 13 residues. Trimming removed 3 bases from V and 0 bases from J, with 3 bases in between. The study drew participants aged about 18 to 89 years from approximately 25 US areas. Clinical history reported by participants formed the basis on which cohorts were assigned. In the original workflow: It was from reference gene primer amplification that nucleated cell counts were estimated. Here immunoSEQ multiplex PCR was the method, and the copy in TCRdb shows in-frame clones only, minus some. The DNA gave D and trimming, while V, J and clone size come from that table. Among 200,000 to 250,000 clones, approximately 84% were seen once, and the ten largest hold around 1.8%.

The chain combines TRBV12-3 or TRBV12-4 with TRBJ1-3, with D uncertain. The sample comprised PBMCs or T cells enriched from blood (not recorded which). This receptor was obtained from a man aged 35 to 55 who had recovered from COVID-19. In DNA, the CDR3 is TGTGCCAGCAGTTTCTCCTCTGGAAACACCATATATTTT. As protein: CASSFSSGNTIYF.